One sample yielded the 29 T cell receptor beta chains listed below, sequenced in a study of Graves' ophthalmopathy and Graves' hyperthyroidism. For repertoire sequencing, the TCR beta CDR3 regions were amplified from RNA transcripts. Second-round multiplex PCR came after a first-round RT-PCR that employed HTBI primers. TCRdb analysed the multiplex PCR reads with MiXCR anew, one entry per CDR3 protein. Of some 750,000 distinct CDR3 sequences listed, roughly two fifths were seen once; the top ten hold approximately 46%. Sequenced: peripheral blood. The receptors were sampled from an adult man with Graves' ophthalmopathy.

The chain links TRBV6-5 to TRBJ1-6; D ambiguous. The V end was cut by 4 bases, the J end by 10 bases, with 11 bases between. The germline gives CDR1 MNHEY, CDR2 SVGAGI. The CDR3 runs 13 residues. The CDR3 protein is CASSSALSSPLHF. CDR3 sequence (DNA): TGTGCCAGCAGTTCCGCTCTTAGCTCACCCCTCCACTTT.

This clonotype was seen a few times. The V call is TRBV9, the J call TRBJ1-2; no clear D. The germline V gene encodes CDR1 SGDLS and CDR2 YYNGEE. V lost 4 bases, J lost 0 bases, and 10 bases lay in between. The CDR3 contains 14 residues. CDR3 loop: CASSHGVSNYGYTF. Here the CDR3 DNA reads TGTGCCAGCAGCCACGGGGTTTCTAACTATGGCTACACCTTC. Full variable domain (rest looked up from reference TRBV9 and TRBJ1-2): DSGVTQTPKHLITATGQRVTLRCSPRSGDLSVYWYQQSLDQGLQFLIQYYNGEERAKGNILERFSAQQFPDLHSELNLSSLELGDSALYFCASSHGVSNYGYTFGSGTRLTVV.

This clonotype was detected a few times. This chain joins TRBV5-1 and TRBJ2-5; 10 nucleotides match TRBD1. Germline V gene lookup returns CDR1 SGHRS and CDR2 YFSETQ. V lost 4 bases and J lost 5; bases outside the gene matches: 11. The CDR3 has 16 amino acids. The CDR3 loop is CASSPRQGAEVETQYF. CDR3 sequence (DNA): TGCGCCAGCAGCCCTCGACAGGGGGCGGAGGTGGAGACCCAGTACTTC.

The rearrangement uses TRBV7-2 and TRBJ2-7; no clear D gene. Germline values: CDR1 SGHTA, CDR2 FQGNSA. CDR3 length: 14 amino acids. Trimming pared 5 bases from V and 3 bases from J, leaving 14 bases between. Written as DNA, the CDR3 is TGTGCCAGCAGCCATTCTTTGTTCGGCTACGAGCAGTACTTC. Translation gives CASSHSLFGYEQYF.

There are many counts of this clonotype. The chain joins TRBV7-9 to TRBJ1-5, with TRBD1 as a possible D gene (5 bases). Germline-derived CDR1 and CDR2 are SEHNR and FQNEAQ (reference sequence). The CDR3 is 16 amino acids. V dropped 5 bases and J dropped 6 bases, with 20 bases sitting between them. The CDR3 DNA reads as TGTGCCAGCAGCCCAAGTGGGCTCGGGGCGAGTCAGCCCCAGCATTTT. It is translated as CASSPSGLGASQPQHF. Variable domain in full (rest from reference TRBV7-9 and TRBJ1-5): DTGVSQNPRHKITKRGQNVTFRCDPISEHNRLYWYRQTLGQGPEFLTYFQNEAQLEKSRLLSDRFSAERPKGSFSTLEIQRTEQGDSAMYLCASSPSGLGASQPQHFGDGTRLSIL.

On this clonotype: This sequence may be a read error, since a much larger clone differs from it by one base. The chain has TRBV19 and TRBJ1-5; TRBD1 matches at 8 bases. This CDR3 is built from 15 residues. From germline, CDR1 is LNHDA and CDR2 SQIVND (reference sequence). CDR3 in DNA: TGTGCCAGTAGTATTTGGACAGGGATTGATCAGTCCCAGCATTTT. It is translated as CASSIWTGIDQSQHF.

This clonotype was detected ten times or more. This sequence joins TRBV2 and TRBJ1-1, with 8 nucleotides matching TRBD1. Trimming cost V 7 bases and J 8 bases; bases outside gene matches: 12. Germline V gene sequence: CDR1 SNHLY, CDR2 FYNNEI. The CDR3 loop spans 14 amino acids. This CDR3 is CASKFRDRPQEAFF. The CDR3 DNA is TGTGCCAGCAAGTTCCGGGACAGGCCTCAAGAAGCTTTCTTT.

As to this clonotype: One base away lies a much larger clone, so this may be a sequencing read error. V is TRBV5-1 and J is TRBJ1-4, with no clear D. This CDR3 spans 14 amino acids. Trimming took off 3 bases at V and 8 bases at J, with 14 bases between the two ends. Germline CDR1 reads SGHRS; CDR2 reads YFSETQ. The CDR3 spells CASSSTEQLEKLFF. The DNA of the CDR3 is TGCGCCAGCAGCTCCACGGAACAGTTGGAAAAACTGTTTTTT.

The chain carries TRBV14 and TRBJ2-7, with D possibly being TRBD2 (6 bases). This CDR3 has 15 residues. CDR1 SGHDN and CDR2 FVKESK come from the germline V gene. Deletions cut 4 bases from V and 4 bases from J, with 17 bases between. The CDR3 DNA follows: TGTGCCAGCAGCCCAGAGGAGGGTCCAACTTACGAGCAGTACTTC. Translated: CASSPEEGPTYEQYF.

The chain uses TRBV25-1 and TRBJ1-2; no clear D. The CDR3 sequence is 13 residues long. Germline CDR1 is MGHDK and CDR2 is SYGVNS. V was cut by 8 bases and J by 8 bases, with 18 bases left in between. The CDR3 DNA is TGTGCCAGCTCACCACCGAACACGTCCGGCTACACCTTC. Its protein is CASSPPNTSGYTF.

This clonotype showed up many times. Here the CDR3 DNA reads TGCAGTGCCGTCGGGACGGAGAACACTGAAGCTTTCTTT. This codes for CSAVGTENTEAFF. The chain uses TRBV20-1 and TRBJ1-1, with D maybe TRBD1 (5 bases). The CDR3 sequence is 13 residues long. The V and J ends lost 6 bases and 1 base respectively, with 12 bases between them. Germline V gene sequence: CDR1 DFQATT, CDR2 SNEGSKA (reference sequence).

This clonotype was counted many times. The chain recombines TRBV29-1 with TRBJ2-5; D might be TRBD1 (7 bases). This CDR3 region has 13 residues. V dropped 8 bases and J dropped 5 bases, with 18 bases sitting between them. The germline gives CDR1 SQVTM, CDR2 ANQGSEA. CDR3 in DNA: TGCAGCATGGGGGGAAGGGGGCCTGAGACCCAGTACTTC. Translation gives CSMGGRGPETQYF. Complete variable domain (other parts from reference TRBV29-1 and TRBJ2-5): SAVISQKPSRDICQRGTSLTIQCQVDSQVTMMFWYRQQPGQSLTLIATANQGSEATYESGFVIDKFPISRPNLTFSTLTVSNMSPEDSSIYLCSMGGRGPETQYFGPGTRLLVL.

This clonotype was seen at least ten times. The rearrangement uses TRBV24-1 and TRBJ1-5; TRBD1 is a possible D gene (5 bases). Germline values: CDR1 KGHDR, CDR2 SFDVKD. This CDR3 region has 16 residues. Trimming shortened V by 3 bases and J by 4 bases, and 15 bases separated the two germline ends. The CDR3 sequence is CATSDPQGTPNQPQHF. Here the CDR3 DNA reads TGTGCCACCAGTGATCCCCAGGGAACACCTAATCAGCCCCAGCATTTT.

J is TRBJ1-5 and V is TRBV20-1; D not resolved. Germline lookup yields CDR1 DFQATT and CDR2 SNEGSKA (reference sequence). Trimming pared 3 bases from V and 3 bases from J, leaving 15 bases between. This CDR3 has 15 amino acids. The CDR3 is CSASLAGMSNQPQHF. The DNA for the CDR3 is TGCAGTGCTAGTCTGGCGGGGATGTCCAATCAGCCCCAGCATTTT.

This clonotype appeared a few times. This chain joins TRBV7-9 and TRBJ2-7, with 7 bases that match TRBD2. J gave up 3 bases and V 10 bases, and 21 bases lay outside the gene matches. Germline CDR1 is SEHNR and CDR2 is FQNEAQ (reference sequence). The CDR3 is made up of 17 amino acids. The CDR3 protein is CAISAHSPRGSSYEQYF. The DNA of the CDR3 is TGTGCCATCAGTGCCCATTCCCCCCGCGGGAGTAGCTACGAGCAGTACTTC.

This chain links TRBV9 with TRBJ2-7, with D maybe TRBD1 (5 bases). CDR1 is SGDLS, CDR2 YYNGEE, per germline. V gave up 0 bases and J gave up 0 bases, with 7 bases separating them. This CDR3 has 14 residues. This CDR3 reads CASSVDRTSYEQYF. DNA for the CDR3: TGTGCCAGCAGCGTAGACAGGACCTCCTACGAGCAGTACTTC.

Concerning this clonotype itself: Possible read error: a much larger clone is one base away. The V gene is TRBV10-1, the J gene TRBJ2-5, with a weak D call TRBD1 (5 bases). CDR3 size: 14 residues. CDR1 WNHNN and CDR2 SYGVQD come from the germline V gene (reference sequence). Trimming took off 9 bases at V and 3 bases at J, with 17 bases between the two ends. DNA of the CDR3: TGCGCCAGAATCCAGACAGATAGGAAAGAGACCCAGTACTTC. Residues: CARIQTDRKETQYF.

The sample holds many counts of this clonotype. The V and J genes are TRBV7-9 and TRBJ1-6; weak D call: TRBD1 (5 bases). With 5 bases removed from V and 9 bases from J, the gap between germline ends came to 17 bases. The CDR3 spans 15 residues. Germline loops: CDR1 SEHNR, CDR2 FQNEAQ (reference sequence). The CDR3 loop is CASSTTGPISSPLHF. The CDR3, as DNA: TGTGCCAGCAGCACAACAGGCCCCATAAGTTCACCCCTCCACTTT.

CDR3 DNA: TGCAGCGCCACATTACCGGGAGACTCCCTAACGTCGTCTGGGGCCAACGTCCTGACTTTC. Translation: CSATLPGDSLTSSGANVLTF. The V gene is TRBV29-1, the J gene TRBJ2-6; a weak D match, TRBD2 (6 bases). Per the germline V gene, CDR1 is SQVTM and CDR2 is ANQGSEA. The CDR3 length is 20 residues. Between the trimmed V and J ends, which lost 7 bases and 1 base, there was a span of 29 bases.

The sample holds many counts of this clonotype. The chain links TRBV2 to TRBJ1-4; D might be TRBD1 (6 bases). The CDR3 runs to 16 residues. Germline V lookup: CDR1 SNHLY, CDR2 FYNNEI. V shed 2 bases and J shed 0 bases, with 10 bases lying between them. Here the CDR3 DNA reads TGTGCCAGCAGTGAACGGGGGGCAGCAACTAATGAAAAACTGTTTTTT. Its translation: CASSERGAATNEKLFF.

On this clonotype itself: One junction end does not reproduce the germline sequence, and a read error may be involved. V and J are TRBV20-1 and TRBJ1-1; the D is unclear. CDR1 DFQATT and CDR2 SNEGSKA come from the germline V gene (reference sequence). This CDR3 region has 15 residues. CDR3 region: CSASPQRDLNTETFF. CDR3 DNA: TGCAGTGCTAGTCCCCAAAGGGATCTAAACACTGAAACTTTCTTT.

This clonotype was detected many times. The genes are TRBV12-3 or TRBV12-4 and TRBJ2-6; no clear D gene. The ends were cut back, 3 bases at V and 0 bases at J, with 6 bases in the middle. The CDR3 consists of 15 residues. The CDR3 region is CASSFSYSGANVLTF. The CDR3, as DNA: TGTGCCAGCAGTTTCTCATACTCTGGGGCCAACGTCCTGACTTTC.

The chain has TRBV2 and TRBJ1-4; 7 bases align to TRBD1. The germline gives CDR1 SNHLY, CDR2 FYNNEI. The V and J ends lost 4 bases and 3 bases, in that order; junction bases with no gene match: 2. The length of the CDR3 is 14 residues. The DNA for the CDR3 is TGTGCCAGCAGTGGGACAGGCTCTAATGAAAAACTGTTTTTT. This sequence encodes CASSGTGSNEKLFF.

On this clonotype itself: This could be a read error, since a much larger clone is one nucleotide away. The chain has TRBV11-1 and TRBJ2-5, with a tentative D call TRBD2 (5 bases). Germline V gene lookup returns CDR1 SGHAT and CDR2 FQDESV (reference sequence). The CDR3 has 15 residues. V was clipped by 5 bases and J by 5 bases, with 18 bases between them. The CDR3 here is CASSLSRRRRETQYF. The CDR3 region has the DNA TGTGCCAGCAGCCTCTCGCGACGGCGGAGGGAGACCCAGTACTTC. The entire variable domain, with the rest obtained from reference TRBV11-1 and TRBJ2-5, is as follows: EAEVAQSPRYKITEKSQAVAFWCDPISGHATLYWYRQILGQGPELLVQFQDESVVDDSQLPKDRFSAERLKGVDSTLKIQPAELGDSAMYLCASSLSRRRRETQYFGPGTRLLVL.

The V gene is TRBV10-3, the J gene TRBJ1-1; TRBD1 matches 9 bases. Trimming took 0 bases from V and 14 from J; bases not matched to a gene: 13. The CDR3 consists of 15 residues. Germline-derived CDR1 and CDR2 are ENHRY and SYGVKD. The CDR3 region has the DNA TGTGCCATCAGTGAGTCATTGGGACAGGGCAATGAGCAGTTCTTT. It translates to CAISESLGQGNEQFF.

The table lists this clonotype with a few counts. The genes are TRBV5-1 and TRBJ2-5; D is uncertain. Trimming took off 0 bases at V and 7 bases at J, with 13 bases between the two ends. This CDR3 region has 14 residues. Per germline, CDR1 SGHRS and CDR2 YFSETQ. The CDR3 region has the DNA TGCGCCAGCAGCTTGGAATCTTCTTTTACGACCCAGTACTTC. Translating gives CASSLESSFTTQYF.

Notes on this clonotype: It may be a read error: a sequence one base away is much more abundant. The CDR3 end shows no conserved phenylalanine or tryptophan, and so a read error is likely. CDR3 coding DNA: TGTGCCAGCAGGAGGACAGGGAACTATGGCTACACCTCC. As protein: CASRRTGNYGYTS. V gene TRBV10-3 combines with J gene TRBJ1-2, with 8 bases identical to TRBD1. V shed 10 bases, J shed 2 bases, and the junction held 6 bases outside the gene matches. Germline V lookup: CDR1 ENHRY, CDR2 SYGVKD. CDR3 length: 13 amino acids.

This chain uses TRBV5-4 with TRBJ2-5; 8 bases agree with TRBD1. Germline CDR1 and CDR2: SGHNT and YYREEE (reference sequence). The CDR3 is 16 amino acids. Trimming cost V 3 bases and J 1 base; bases outside gene matches: 8. Here the CDR3 DNA reads TGTGCCAGCAGCTCGTGGACAGGGCTACGCCAAGAGACCCAGTACTTC. Translation gives CASSSWTGLRQETQYF.

This chain uses TRBV25-1 with TRBJ1-5; perhaps TRBD1 as D (5 bases). The CDR3 spans 15 residues. Germline CDR1 MGHDK, CDR2 SYGVNS. V dropped 4 bases and J dropped 6 bases, with 16 bases sitting between them. The CDR3 sequence is CASSGTGTTSQPQHF. The CDR3 DNA reads as TGTGCCAGCAGTGGAACTGGGACGACCAGTCAGCCCCAGCATTTT.